The clone carrying this T cell receptor beta chain came up a few times. The unsorted libraries originated from 2 million PBMCs that had been stored at -80 C. The team produced cDNA through 5'RACE using 10-nucleotide random UMIs. Every sequencing run gave over 190 million TCR-beta sequences, taken from 15-18 subjects. TCRdb independently ran MiXCR on the 5' RACE reads; one entry per CDR3 protein. Of about 95,000 distinct CDR3 sequences listed, 3.5% to 4% are singletons. This sample is drawn from a study of neurological immune-mediated disorders. The CDR3 has 13 amino acids. V was pared by 4 bases and J by 0 bases, with 6 bases between. Germline CDR1 is SGHRS and CDR2 is YFSETQ.

The clonotype comes from a woman younger than 30 with multiple sclerosis. The sequencing input was PBMCs. V and J are TRBV5-1 and TRBJ2-3; D ambiguous. The CDR3 region is CASSVGSTDTQYF. The CDR3 DNA reads as TGCGCCAGCAGCGTAGGGAGCACAGATACGCAGTATTTT.